This entry is about one T cell receptor (beta chain). These data belong to a study of blood T cell repertoires in COVID-19. Study-wide context: Material from acute and convalescent COVID-19 was sourced from the United States, Italy and Spain. T cells, B-cell-depleted T cells, or PBMCs provided the cDNA or gDNA that served as material.

Deletions cut 5 bases from V and 3 bases from J, with 10 bases between. CDR3 length: 13 residues. Germline CDR1 and CDR2: SNHLY and FYNNEI. In the authors' workflow: Amplifying reference gene primers gave estimates of nucleated cell counts. The protocol was immunoSEQ multiplex PCR, while the TCRdb copy is restricted to in-frame clones and leaves out a portion. D and trimming were read from the DNA, whereas the V and J calls and clone size are those reported in that table. The data contain 60,000 to 70,000 clones, 88% of them singletons. Seattle patients were enrolled while actively infected and followed longitudinally.

The chain recombines TRBV2 with TRBJ1-1; D uncertain. Specimen: peripheral blood. The receptor comes from a woman aged 55-69 years with COVID-19, enrolled during active disease. The CDR3 spells CASSTDGYTEAFF. CDR3 bases: TGTGCCAGCAGTACAGACGGCTACACTGAAGCTTTCTTT.